A single sample is the source of the 28 T cell receptor beta chains below, sequenced in a study of identical twins. TCRdb recomputed calls from the 5' RACE reads with MiXCR, one row per CDR3 protein. The sample includes 1.5 million to 2 million distinct CDR3 sequences, about 32% of them seen just once. Sequencing input: cord blood. The source is a newborn girl in good health.

The chain combines TRBV6-5 with TRBJ2-2, with a possible D match to TRBD2 (6 bases). The CDR3 loop spans 18 amino acids. Germline CDR1 MNHEY, CDR2 SVGAGI. V gave up 0 bases and J gave up 1 base, with 15 bases separating them. CDR3 region: CASSYSLDPRENTGELFF. CDR3 sequence (DNA): TGTGCCAGCAGTTACTCTCTGGACCCGCGGGAGAACACCGGGGAGCTGTTTTTT.

This clonotype was seen only a few times. J is TRBJ2-5 and V is TRBV3-1, with 7 bases aligning to TRBD1. The CDR3 has 14 residues. V gave up 2 bases and J gave up 5 bases; unmatched junction bases: 5. Germline V gene lookup returns CDR1 LGHDT and CDR2 YNNKEL (reference sequence). DNA for the CDR3: TGTGCCAGCAGCCAAAACAGGGGCCGGGAGACCCAGTACTTC. This codes for CASSQNRGRETQYF.

This clonotype showed up just a few times. The V call is TRBV14, the J call TRBJ1-1, with D uncertain. The CDR3 is 13 residues long. CDR1 SGHDN and CDR2 FVKESK come from the germline V gene. The V end lost 3 bases, the J end lost 3 bases, and 8 bases lay between the germline ends. DNA of the CDR3: TGTGCCAGCAGCCAGTTTTGGTACACTGAAGCTTTCTTT. It yields the protein CASSQFWYTEAFF.

This clonotype was seen a few times. Written as DNA, the CDR3 is TGTGCCAGCAGCCCCCTGGGCGGACAGGGATTGTATGGCTACACCTTC. Residues: CASSPLGGQGLYGYTF. The V call is TRBV12-3 or TRBV12-4, the J call TRBJ1-2; 8 bases are shared with TRBD1. V shed 6 bases and J 5 bases; nucleotides not matched to a gene: 14. This CDR3 spans 16 amino acids.

This clonotype showed up just a few times. V is TRBV20-1 and J is TRBJ1-2; D remains unclear. The CDR3 spans 13 residues. Trimming left V 5 bases short and J 5 bases short, with 15 bases between. Germline V gives CDR1 DFQATT, CDR2 SNEGSKA (reference sequence). This CDR3 is CSAEGIGFYGYTF. The CDR3, as DNA: TGCAGTGCTGAGGGAATTGGGTTTTATGGCTACACCTTC.

Notes on this clonotype: Since a much larger clone is just one base distant, this may be a read error. V and J are TRBV28 and TRBJ2-1; 10 positions agree with TRBD2. Germline V gene lookup returns CDR1 MDHEN and CDR2 SYDVKM. This CDR3 region has 13 residues. V lost 7 bases and J lost 10; bases outside the gene matches: 7. The CDR3 loop is CASTSGSSYEQFF. The CDR3 coding sequence is TGTGCCAGCACTAGCGGGAGCTCCTACGAGCAGTTCTTC.

The chain combines TRBV6-4 with TRBJ2-3; D unclear. The CDR3 covers 14 residues. The germline CDR1 and CDR2 sequences are MRHNA and SNTAGT. V gave up 7 bases and J gave up 4 bases, with 15 bases separating them. The CDR3 region has the DNA TGTGCCAGCAAGCAGGATATGATGGCAGATACGCAGTATTTT. Encoded protein: CASKQDMMADTQYF.

This clonotype showed up many times. The junction and the germline gene differ at one end; a read error may be behind it. V is TRBV5-1 and J is TRBJ2-7, with 10 nucleotides matching TRBD2. This CDR3 region has 14 residues. CDR1 and CDR2 (germline): SGHRS, YFSETQ. CDR3 protein: CASSLGLAGVEQYF. The CDR3 bases are TGTGCCAGCAGCTTAGGGCTAGCGGGAGTCGAGCAGTACTTC.

This chain joins TRBV12-3 or TRBV12-4 and TRBJ2-1; 12 bases map to TRBD2. The CDR3 contains 16 residues. The trim removed 6 bases at V and 6 bases at J, leaving 9 bases unmatched. In nucleotides, the CDR3 is TGTGCCAGCAGAGCGCGACTAGCGGGAGAGCTCAATGAGCAGTTCTTC. Protein: CASRARLAGELNEQFF.

This clonotype was detected a few times. V is TRBV7-2 and J is TRBJ2-3, with 7 nucleotides matching TRBD2. The junction had 4 bases not matched to a gene; V was cut back by 5 bases and J by 5 bases. The CDR3 loop spans 13 amino acids. Per germline, CDR1 SGHTA and CDR2 FQGNSA. In nucleotides, the CDR3 is TGTGCCAGCAGCGGGGACTACTTAGATACGCAGTATTTT. Protein: CASSGDYLDTQYF.

The rearrangement links TRBV28 to TRBJ2-7; no definite D call. Germline CDR1 is MDHEN and CDR2 is SYDVKM. V lost 3 bases and J lost 4, with 22 bases in between. The CDR3 sequence is 17 residues long. CDR3 in amino acids: CASSFPRNAPPGYEQYF. CDR3 nucleotide sequence: TGTGCCAGCAGTTTCCCCAGGAACGCCCCTCCTGGGTACGAGCAGTACTTC.

About this clonotype: A clone one base away is much larger, so this may be a read error. The rearrangement joins TRBV12-3 or TRBV12-4 to TRBJ2-4; 7 nucleotides match TRBD2. This CDR3 region has 14 residues. Written as DNA, the CDR3 is TGTGCCAACAGTCAGCGGGAAGCCAAAAACATTCAGTACTTC. Translated, it gives CANSQREAKNIQYF.

This clonotype was seen a few times. The chain combines TRBV3-1 with TRBJ2-3; perhaps TRBD2 as D (7 bases). CDR3 length: 18 residues. The V and J ends lost 1 base and 0 bases respectively, with 17 bases between them. Germline V gene data show CDR1 as LGHDT and CDR2 as YNNKEL (reference sequence). The CDR3 is CASSQARKGGPSTDTQYF. CDR3 bases: TGTGCCAGCAGCCAAGCCCGAAAGGGGGGGCCTAGCACAGATACGCAGTATTTT.

This clonotype has at least ten counts. The chain recombines TRBV12-3 or TRBV12-4 with TRBJ2-1; D remains ambiguous. The CDR3 sequence is 13 residues long. Trimming took 4 bases from V and 6 from J, leaving 10 bases between them. The CDR3 spells CASSSPLGNEQFF. CDR3 bases: TGTGCCAGCAGTTCGCCGTTGGGCAATGAGCAGTTCTTC.

V is TRBV27 and J is TRBJ2-1; perhaps TRBD1 as D (5 bases). Germline loops: CDR1 MNHEY, CDR2 SMNVEV (reference sequence). Between the trimmed V and J ends, which lost 3 bases and 2 bases, there was a span of 11 bases. The CDR3 extends over 15 amino acids. CDR3 residues: CASSFDSYAYNEQFF. Here the CDR3 DNA reads TGTGCCAGCAGTTTCGACAGCTACGCCTACAATGAGCAGTTCTTC.

The sample holds a few counts of this clonotype. The V call is TRBV27, the J call TRBJ1-2, with 10 positions matching TRBD1. Trimming at V came to 5 bases and at J to 7 bases, leaving 7 bases not matched to a gene. This CDR3 contains 14 residues. Germline V gene sequence: CDR1 MNHEY, CDR2 SMNVEV (reference sequence). The CDR3 nucleotides are TGTGCCAGCAGTCCGCACCGGGACAGGGGTGGCTACACCTTC. Residues: CASSPHRDRGGYTF.

The V gene is TRBV11-3, the J gene TRBJ2-2; D may be TRBD2 (5 bases). Germline CDR1 SGHNT, CDR2 YENEEA. Deletions cut 2 bases from V and 8 bases from J, with 12 bases between. The CDR3 covers 14 residues. CDR3 DNA: TGTGCCAGCAGCTTAAGCGGTGCACAGGGGGAGCTGTTTTTT. Amino acid sequence: CASSLSGAQGELFF. Filled out from reference TRBV11-3 and TRBJ2-2, the complete variable domain reads EAGVVQSPRYKIIEKKQPVAFWCNPISGHNTLYWYLQNLGQGPELLIRYENEEAVDDSQLPKDRFSAERLKGVDSTLKIQPAELGDSAVYLCASSLSGAQGELFFGEGSRLTVL.

The CDR3 loop reads CASRATFIGGEQYF. CDR3 DNA sequence: TGTGCCAGCAGGGCGACCTTCATTGGCGGGGAGCAGTACTTC. V usage is TRBV2 and J usage is TRBJ2-7; the D gene is possibly TRBD2 (5 bases). CDR1 SNHLY and CDR2 FYNNEI come from the germline V gene. V lost 6 bases and J lost 7, with 19 bases in between. The CDR3 runs 14 residues.

This clonotype was observed a handful of times. This chain connects TRBV4-1 to TRBJ2-3; 8 bases are shared with TRBD2. This CDR3 has 19 amino acids. From germline, CDR1 is MGHRA and CDR2 YSYEKL. The J segment lost 2 bases and the V segment lost 0 bases, leaving 13 bases of the junction unmatched. CDR3 sequence: CASSQEGRGSGTFTDTQYF. Written as DNA, the CDR3 is TGCGCCAGCAGCCAAGAGGGTCGTGGTAGCGGGACCTTCACAGATACGCAGTATTTT.

This clonotype has only a few counts. The chain couples TRBV12-3 or TRBV12-4 to TRBJ1-6; 9 positions agree with TRBD1. V dropped 4 bases and J dropped 6; count of bases not matched to a gene: 7. The CDR3 spans 16 residues. This CDR3 reads CASSSSGTGRNSPLHF. CDR3 DNA sequence: TGTGCCAGCAGTTCCTCCGGGACAGGGCGTAATTCACCCCTCCACTTT.

The rearrangement uses TRBV27 and TRBJ2-1; TRBD1 aligns across 8 bases. Germline CDR1 is MNHEY and CDR2 is SMNVEV (reference sequence). This CDR3 region has 15 residues. The V gene end was trimmed by 6 bases and the J gene end by 4 bases; junction bases not matched to a gene: 8. This chain's CDR3 is CASRGSGQGYNEQFF. The CDR3 DNA reads as TGTGCCAGCAGGGGGTCCGGACAGGGTTACAATGAGCAGTTCTTC.

There are many counts of this clonotype. The chain links TRBV6-6 to TRBJ2-1, with 8 bases fitting TRBD2. CDR3 length equals 14 residues. The V gene's germline CDR1 is MNHNY and CDR2 SVGAGI (reference sequence). The V and J ends lost 2 bases and 3 bases, in that order; junction bases with no gene match: 0. CDR3 sequence (DNA): TGTGCCAGCAGTTACGGGACTAGCTACAATGAGCAGTTCTTC. Its protein product is CASSYGTSYNEQFF.

The J gene is TRBJ2-7, the V gene TRBV4-1; 7 nucleotides agree with TRBD1. The CDR3 length is 15 residues. V lost 3 bases to trimming and J lost 1 base; unmatched junction nucleotides: 6. CDR1 and CDR2 from the germline V gene are MGHRA and YSYEKL. CDR3 DNA: TGCGCCAGCAGCCAGGGGTCGGACAGGTCCTACGAGCAGTACTTC. It yields the protein CASSQGSDRSYEQYF.

This clonotype was picked up a small number of times. The J gene is TRBJ2-5, the V gene TRBV7-9; 15 positions match TRBD2. Per the germline V gene, CDR1 is SEHNR and CDR2 is FQNEAQ (reference sequence). The CDR3 consists of 17 residues. Trimming at V came to 5 bases and at J to 11 bases, leaving 15 bases not matched to a gene. The CDR3 DNA follows: TGTGCCAGCAGCCCAGGGACTAGCGGGAGGTTTGAGGGTGAGCAGTACTTC. Protein: CASSPGTSGRFEGEQYF.

This sequence joins TRBV6-1 and TRBJ1-1, with TRBD1 matching 8 bases. V lost 2 bases to trimming and J lost 7 bases; unmatched junction nucleotides: 9. The CDR3 runs to 15 residues. CDR1 MNHNS and CDR2 SASEGT come from the germline V gene. The CDR3 reads CASSESKDREDEAFF. The CDR3 bases are TGTGCCAGCAGTGAATCTAAGGACAGGGAAGATGAAGCTTTCTTT.

This sequence joins TRBV12-3 or TRBV12-4 and TRBJ2-3; D is undetermined. Trimming removed 3 bases from V and 2 bases from J, with 12 bases in between. The CDR3 runs 15 residues. The CDR3 bases are TGTGCCAGCAGTTTTAGTCCAGGTACCACAGATACGCAGTATTTT. Translated, it gives CASSFSPGTTDTQYF.

The table lists this clonotype with a few counts. This chain connects TRBV5-8 to TRBJ1-1; weak D call: TRBD1 (5 bases). Trimming pared 7 bases from V and 0 bases from J, leaving 13 bases between. CDR1 is SGHTS and CDR2 is YDEGEE in the germline V gene. This CDR3 has 14 amino acids. The chain's CDR3 is CASALGPMNTEAFF. In DNA, the CDR3 is TGTGCCAGCGCTTTGGGGCCCATGAACACTGAAGCTTTCTTT.

This clonotype was seen ten or more times. This chain joins TRBV18 and TRBJ1-5; the D is unclear. Germline assignment: CDR1 KGHSH and CDR2 LQKENI. The CDR3 is 15 residues long. Trimming stripped 3 bases from V and 0 bases from J, with 9 bases between. CDR3 sequence: CASSPQGHSNQPQHF. CDR3 in DNA: TGTGCCAGCTCACCGCAAGGCCATAGCAATCAGCCCCAGCATTTT. Full variable domain (outside the CDR3, taken from reference TRBV18 and TRBJ1-5): NAGVMQNPRHLVRRRGQEARLRCSPMKGHSHVYWYRQLPEEGLKFMVYLQKENIIDESGMPKERFSAEFPKEGPSILRIQQVVRGDSAAYFCASSPQGHSNQPQHFGDGTRLSIL.